Listed here are 22 T cell receptor beta chains from one sample, sequenced in a study of blood T cells in healthy people across ages. It was with a sample-barcoded 5' primer and a J-beta primer mix that a second PCR of roughly 7 to 12 cycles was run. TCRdb used MiXCR to reprocess the 5' RACE reads, holding one entry per CDR3 protein. The table lists around 1,800,000 distinct CDR3 sequences, more than 35% of them singletons, with roughly 23% in the top ten. The sample was blood. Every receptor here comes from a human donor in good health.

A note on this clonotype: Because it lacks the conserved phenylalanine or tryptophan at the end, this CDR3 is likely a read error. The chain has TRBV28 and TRBJ1-5, with 10 nucleotides matching TRBD1. The CDR3 has 17 amino acids. Losses at the gene ends were 4 bases for V and 2 bases for J; bases not matched to a gene: 8. CDR1 is MDHEN, CDR2 SYDVKM, per germline. The CDR3 sequence: CASSSLDRGGGNQPQHV. The CDR3 nucleotides are TGTGCCAGCAGTTCATTGGACAGGGGGGGAGGCAATCAGCCCCAGCATGTT.

The V call is TRBV6-1, the J call TRBJ2-1; 11 positions agree with TRBD1. The CDR3 loop spans 17 amino acids. Losses at the gene ends were 8 bases for V and 6 bases for J; bases not matched to a gene: 15. Germline-derived CDR1 and CDR2 are MNHNS and SASEGT. CDR3 amino acids: CASASTFRDRGSNEQFF. In DNA, the CDR3 is TGTGCCAGCGCATCAACATTTCGGGACAGGGGGAGCAATGAGCAGTTCTTC.

This clonotype was picked up a small number of times. The chain employs TRBV20-1 and TRBJ2-3, with TRBD2 identical over 10 bases. Germline lookup yields CDR1 DFQATT and CDR2 SNEGSKA (reference sequence). There are 14 residues in the CDR3. V dropped 1 base and J dropped 4; count of bases not matched to a gene: 2. The CDR3 protein is CSARASGGSDTQYF. CDR3 in DNA: TGCAGTGCTAGAGCTAGCGGGGGTTCAGATACGCAGTATTTT.

This clonotype has more than one count but fewer than ten. The V gene is TRBV20-1, the J gene TRBJ2-3, with a tentative D call TRBD2 (6 bases). V gave up 7 bases and J gave up 3 bases, with 14 bases separating them. The CDR3 contains 13 residues. The germline gives CDR1 DFQATT, CDR2 SNEGSKA (reference sequence). This chain's CDR3 is CSGGTASTDTQYF. CDR3 in DNA: TGCAGTGGAGGGACTGCTTCGACAGATACGCAGTATTTT.

This clonotype was detected a few times. The chain couples TRBV30 to TRBJ1-2; no clear D gene. The germline V gene has CDR1 GTSNPN and CDR2 SVGIG (reference sequence). The CDR3 has 13 amino acids. Trimming shortened V by 0 bases and J by 6 bases, and 11 bases separated the two germline ends. The DNA for the CDR3 is TGTGCCTGGAGTGTAAACCCCAAGAATGGCTACACCTTC. Its protein is CAWSVNPKNGYTF.

The V and J genes are TRBV7-9 and TRBJ2-1; D remains unclear. Deletions cut 3 bases from V and 0 bases from J, with 12 bases between. The germline V gene encodes CDR1 SEHNR and CDR2 FQNEAQ (reference sequence). The CDR3 is 16 amino acids. CDR3 region: CASSLAIFDSYNEQFF. In DNA, the CDR3 is TGTGCCAGCAGCTTGGCCATTTTTGACTCCTACAATGAGCAGTTCTTC.

The CDR3 loop reads CASSLARDRYNNEQFF. In nucleotides, the CDR3 is TGCGCCAGCAGCTTGGCCCGGGACAGATACAACAATGAGCAGTTCTTC. The chain combines TRBV5-1 with TRBJ2-1, with 7 nucleotides matching TRBD1. The V gene end was trimmed by 0 bases and the J gene end by 5 bases; junction bases not matched to a gene: 8. The CDR3 covers 16 residues. The germline CDR1 and CDR2 sequences are SGHRS and YFSETQ.

The chain links TRBV7-9 to TRBJ1-1; D call uncertain. Germline CDR1 is SEHNR and CDR2 is FQNEAQ (reference sequence). Trimming shortened V by 3 bases and J by 9 bases, and 8 bases separated the two germline ends. The CDR3 has 11 amino acids. CDR3 protein: CASSFGLKAFF. The DNA of the CDR3 is TGTGCCAGCAGCTTTGGTTTGAAAGCTTTCTTT.

This clonotype was counted only a few times. The chain is built from TRBV7-2 and TRBJ2-5, with D possibly matching TRBD2 (5 bases). V dropped 4 bases and J dropped 4 bases, with 19 bases sitting between them. The CDR3 is 16 residues long. Germline V gives CDR1 SGHTA, CDR2 FQGNSA. In DNA, the CDR3 is TGTGCCAGCAGCTCGCCCCCGAGAGGGATGGGAGAGACCCAGTACTTC. Its protein is CASSSPPRGMGETQYF.

This clonotype was observed a handful of times. The J gene is TRBJ2-6, the V gene TRBV12-3 or TRBV12-4, with D possibly being TRBD1 (6 bases). The length of the CDR3 is 18 residues. V was trimmed by 8 bases and J by 0 bases, leaving 20 bases between them. The CDR3 spells CASAGAGAWVSGANVLTF. CDR3 nucleotide sequence: TGTGCCAGCGCCGGGGCAGGGGCTTGGGTCTCTGGGGCCAACGTCCTGACTTTC.

Ten or more counts support this clonotype. The V and J genes are TRBV28 and TRBJ2-7; D call uncertain. The V gene's germline CDR1 is MDHEN and CDR2 SYDVKM. The germline V and J ends were trimmed by 2 bases and 6 bases, with 8 bases remaining between them. The CDR3 sequence is 12 residues long. The CDR3 is CASSLGWGEQYF. The DNA for the CDR3 is TGTGCCAGCAGTTTAGGTTGGGGCGAGCAGTACTTC.

This clonotype was observed a handful of times. J is TRBJ2-5 and V is TRBV4-1; 11 positions match TRBD2. The CDR3 is made up of 16 amino acids. Germline CDR1 MGHRA, CDR2 YSYEKL. V lost 4 bases to trimming and J lost 4 bases; unmatched junction nucleotides: 8. The CDR3 loop is CASSPGIAGGRETQYF. In DNA, the CDR3 is TGCGCCAGCAGCCCCGGTATAGCGGGGGGGCGAGAGACCCAGTACTTC.

The rearrangement links TRBV6-2 or TRBV6-3 to TRBJ2-3, with 7 bases matching TRBD2. The germline gives CDR1 MNHEY, CDR2 SVGEGT. CDR3 length: 17 amino acids. V was pared by 6 bases and J by 2 bases, with 14 bases of the junction left unmatched. The CDR3 sequence: CASRRFGSGETTDTQYF. The CDR3 region has the DNA TGTGCCAGCAGACGATTTGGGAGCGGGGAGACCACAGATACGCAGTATTTT.

V gene TRBV7-3 combines with J gene TRBJ2-1; D not certain. Germline V gene lookup returns CDR1 SGHTA and CDR2 FQGTGA. Trimming pared 2 bases from V and 6 bases from J, leaving 11 bases between. CDR3 size: 14 residues. For the CDR3, the DNA is TGTGCCAGCAGCTTACAACGGGTTGGCAATGAGCAGTTCTTC. Translated: CASSLQRVGNEQFF.

On this clonotype itself: Germline is not matched at one junction end, which may reflect a read error. This chain links TRBV5-1 with TRBJ2-2; the D gene is possibly TRBD2 (6 bases). CDR3 length: 14 amino acids. Germline CDR1 and CDR2: SGHRS and YFSETQ. The CDR3 loop reads CASGLSGRTGELFF. CDR3 bases: TGCGCCAGCGGCTTGTCAGGGAGGACCGGGGAGCTGTTTTTT.

V gene TRBV7-3 combines with J gene TRBJ2-1; 12 nucleotides align to TRBD2. The CDR3 extends over 17 amino acids. The germline V gene encodes CDR1 SGHTA and CDR2 FQGTGA. After removal of 5 bases from V and 5 bases from J, the junction contained 10 bases not matched to a gene. CDR3 sequence reads: CASSPTAGTSGHNEQFF. CDR3 nucleotides: TGTGCCAGCAGCCCCACTGCCGGGACTAGCGGGCACAATGAGCAGTTCTTC. The variable domain in full, with the rest retrieved from reference TRBV7-3 and TRBJ2-1, is GAGVSQTPSNKVTEKGKYVELRCDPISGHTALYWYRQSLGQGPEFLIYFQGTGAADDSGLPNDRFFAVRPEGSVSTLKIQRTERGDSAVYLCASSPTAGTSGHNEQFFGPGTRLTVL.

This clonotype was seen a few times. The chain employs TRBV4-1 and TRBJ1-5; D is perhaps TRBD1 (6 bases). Germline V gene data show CDR1 as MGHRA and CDR2 as YSYEKL. The V and J ends lost 0 bases and 3 bases respectively, with 12 bases between them. This CDR3 is 16 amino acids long. The CDR3 sequence is CASSQEGSGDNQPQHF. The CDR3 DNA reads TGCGCCAGCAGCCAAGAGGGATCAGGGGACAATCAGCCCCAGCATTTT.

The sample holds a few counts of this clonotype. This rearrangement joins TRBV12-3 or TRBV12-4 to TRBJ1-5; 9 nucleotides agree with TRBD1. The J segment lost 3 bases and the V segment lost 7 bases, leaving 7 bases of the junction unmatched. The CDR3 loop spans 15 amino acids. CDR3 in amino acids: CASTKQGAYNQPQHF. Here the CDR3 DNA reads TGTGCCAGCACTAAACAGGGGGCGTACAATCAGCCCCAGCATTTT.

This clonotype has more than one count but fewer than ten. CDR3 nucleotides: TGTGCCAGCATCACGGGTGGTACGCAGTATTTT. This encodes CASITGGTQYF. This sequence joins TRBV12-3 or TRBV12-4 and TRBJ2-3; D unclear. V lost 7 bases, J lost 8 bases, and 10 bases lay in between. The CDR3 has 11 amino acids.

In its sample, this clonotype was seen a few times. The CDR3 reads CASSLGGTSDTQYF. CDR3 nucleotide sequence: TGTGCCAGCAGCTTAGGGGGGACCTCAGATACGCAGTATTTT. This sequence joins TRBV7-2 and TRBJ2-3, with D tentatively TRBD1 or TRBD2 (5 bases each). V was cut by 1 base and J by 4 bases, with 9 bases left in between. The CDR3 loop spans 14 amino acids. From germline, CDR1 is SGHTA and CDR2 FQGNSA.

In this sample, this clonotype turned up once. The V and J genes are TRBV29-1 and TRBJ1-1, with TRBD1 matching 7 bases. V gave up 8 bases and J gave up 0 bases; unmatched junction bases: 9. The CDR3 is 14 amino acids. Germline CDR1 SQVTM, CDR2 ANQGSEA. The CDR3 DNA reads as TGCAGCCCTGACGGGGGACAGATGAACACTGAAGCTTTCTTT. Protein: CSPDGGQMNTEAFF.

V gene TRBV10-3 combines with J gene TRBJ2-7; D assignment may be TRBD1 or TRBD2 (5 bases each). The end of the DNA fits TRBJ2-5 better, so the J call may be wrong. CDR1 is ENHRY and CDR2 is SYGVKD in the germline V gene. This CDR3 is 13 amino acids long. The CDR3 here is CAISGNRDETQYF. The CDR3 nucleotides read TGTGCCATCAGTGGTAATAGGGACGAGACCCAGTACTTC.